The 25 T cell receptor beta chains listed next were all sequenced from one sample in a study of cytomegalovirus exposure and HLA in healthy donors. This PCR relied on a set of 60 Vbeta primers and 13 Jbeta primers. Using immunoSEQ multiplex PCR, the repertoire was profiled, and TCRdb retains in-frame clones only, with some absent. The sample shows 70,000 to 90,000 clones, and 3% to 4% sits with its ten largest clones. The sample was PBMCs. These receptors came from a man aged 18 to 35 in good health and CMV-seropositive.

The CDR3 coding sequence is TGTGCCATCAGGTCGGGACAGGGGAATTATGGCTACACCTTC. It yields the protein CAIRSGQGNYGYTF. This rearrangement joins TRBV10-3 to TRBJ1-2; TRBD1 agrees at 10 bases. With 6 bases clipped from V and 5 bases from J, the junction kept 6 bases outside the gene matches. Germline CDR1 is ENHRY and CDR2 is SYGVKD. CDR3 length equals 14 residues.

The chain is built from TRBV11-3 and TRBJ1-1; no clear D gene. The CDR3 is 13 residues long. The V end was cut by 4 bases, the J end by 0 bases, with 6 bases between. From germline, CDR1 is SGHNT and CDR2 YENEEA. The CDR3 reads CASSSRMNTEAFF. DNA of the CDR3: TGTGCCAGCAGCTCCAGGATGAACACTGAAGCTTTCTTT.

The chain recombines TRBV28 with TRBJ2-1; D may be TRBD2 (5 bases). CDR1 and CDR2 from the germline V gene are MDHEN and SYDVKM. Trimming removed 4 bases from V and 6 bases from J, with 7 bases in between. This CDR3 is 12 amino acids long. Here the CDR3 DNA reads TGTGCCAGCAGTTGGGAGTTCAATGAGCAGTTCTTC. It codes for CASSWEFNEQFF. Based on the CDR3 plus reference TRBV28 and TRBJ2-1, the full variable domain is DVKVTQSSRYLVKRTGEKVFLECVQDMDHENMFWYRQDPGLGLRLIYFSYDVKMKEKGDIPEGYSVSREKKERFSLILESASTNQTSMYLCASSWEFNEQFFGPGTRLTVL.

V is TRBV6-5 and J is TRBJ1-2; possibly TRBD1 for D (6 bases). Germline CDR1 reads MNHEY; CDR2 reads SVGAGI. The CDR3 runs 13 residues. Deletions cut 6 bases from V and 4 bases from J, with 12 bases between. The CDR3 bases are TGTGCCAGCAGGCGGGGGGCGGGCTATGGCTACACCTTC. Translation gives CASRRGAGYGYTF.

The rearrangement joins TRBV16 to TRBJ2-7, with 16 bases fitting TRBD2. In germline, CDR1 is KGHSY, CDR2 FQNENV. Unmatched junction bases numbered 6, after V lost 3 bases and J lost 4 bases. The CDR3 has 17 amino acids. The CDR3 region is CASSHGTSGRARYEQYF. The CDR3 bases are TGTGCCAGCAGCCATGGGACTAGCGGGAGGGCCCGTTACGAGCAGTACTTC.

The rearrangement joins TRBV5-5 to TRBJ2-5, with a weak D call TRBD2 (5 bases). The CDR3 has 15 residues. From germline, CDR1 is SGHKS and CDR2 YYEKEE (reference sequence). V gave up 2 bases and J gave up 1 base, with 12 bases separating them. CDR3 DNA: TGTGCCAGCAGCTTAAGAGCGGATTCCCAAGAGACCCAGTACTTC. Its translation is CASSLRADSQETQYF.

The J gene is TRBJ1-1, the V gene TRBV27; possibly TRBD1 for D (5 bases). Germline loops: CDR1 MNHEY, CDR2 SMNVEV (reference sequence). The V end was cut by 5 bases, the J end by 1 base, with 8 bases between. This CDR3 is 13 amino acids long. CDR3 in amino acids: CASSHQGNTEAFF. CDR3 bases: TGTGCCAGCAGTCATCAGGGGAACACTGAAGCTTTCTTT.

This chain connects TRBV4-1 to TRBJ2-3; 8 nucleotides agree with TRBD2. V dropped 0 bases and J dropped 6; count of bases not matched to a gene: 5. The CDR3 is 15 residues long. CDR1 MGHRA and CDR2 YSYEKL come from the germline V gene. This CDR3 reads CASSQEGRGGDTQYF. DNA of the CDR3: TGCGCCAGCAGCCAAGAAGGGCGCGGGGGGGATACGCAGTATTTT.

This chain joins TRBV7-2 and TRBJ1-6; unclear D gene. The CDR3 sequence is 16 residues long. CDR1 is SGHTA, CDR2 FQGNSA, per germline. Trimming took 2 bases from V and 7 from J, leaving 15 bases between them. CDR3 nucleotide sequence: TGTGCCAGCAGCTTAATGCCTAACCCGGGAAATTCACCCCTCCACTTT. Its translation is CASSLMPNPGNSPLHF.

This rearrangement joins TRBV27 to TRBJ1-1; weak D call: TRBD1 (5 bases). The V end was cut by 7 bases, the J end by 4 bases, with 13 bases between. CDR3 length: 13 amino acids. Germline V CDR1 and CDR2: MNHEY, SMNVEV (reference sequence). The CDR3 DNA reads TGTGCCAGCACCCCGGGGGGGTCCACTGAAGCTTTCTTT. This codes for CASTPGGSTEAFF.

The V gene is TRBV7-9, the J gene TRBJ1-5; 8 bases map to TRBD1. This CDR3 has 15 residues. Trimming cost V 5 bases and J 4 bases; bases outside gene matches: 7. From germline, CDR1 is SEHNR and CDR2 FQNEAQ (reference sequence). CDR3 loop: CASSPGTGSNQPQHF. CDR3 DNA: TGTGCCAGCAGCCCTGGGACAGGAAGTAATCAGCCCCAGCATTTT.

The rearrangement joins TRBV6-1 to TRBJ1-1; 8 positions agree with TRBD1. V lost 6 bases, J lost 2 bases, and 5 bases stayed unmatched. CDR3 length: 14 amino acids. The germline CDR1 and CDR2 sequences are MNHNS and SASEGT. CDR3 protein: CASRSGQVNTEAFF. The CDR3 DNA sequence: TGTGCCAGCAGGTCGGGACAGGTCAACACTGAAGCTTTCTTT.

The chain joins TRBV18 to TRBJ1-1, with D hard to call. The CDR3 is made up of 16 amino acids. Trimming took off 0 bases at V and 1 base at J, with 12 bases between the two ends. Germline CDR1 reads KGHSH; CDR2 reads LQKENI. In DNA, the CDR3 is TGTGCCAGCTCACCACCGGGGAGCTTTAAGAACACTGAAGCTTTCTTT. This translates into CASSPPGSFKNTEAFF.

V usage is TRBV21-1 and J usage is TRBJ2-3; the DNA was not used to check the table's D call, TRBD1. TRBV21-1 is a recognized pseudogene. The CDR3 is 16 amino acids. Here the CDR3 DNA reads TGTGCCAGCAGCAACCCGGACAGCATGGATCCAGATACGCAGTATTTT. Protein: CASSNPDSMDPDTQYF.

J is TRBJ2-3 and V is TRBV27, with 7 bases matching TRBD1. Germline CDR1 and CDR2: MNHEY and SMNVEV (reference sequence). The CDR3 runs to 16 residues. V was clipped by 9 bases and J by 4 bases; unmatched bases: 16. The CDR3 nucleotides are TGTGCCAGGAGAGAGGGCAGGGGGTTTGTCGCAGATACGCAGTATTTT. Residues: CARREGRGFVADTQYF.

CDR3 coding DNA: TGTGCCAGCAGCCCCTACAGGGGGCGCGGAACTGAAGCTTTCTTT. Its translation: CASSPYRGRGTEAFF. The rearrangement links TRBV7-8 to TRBJ1-1, with 9 nucleotides matching TRBD1. CDR3 length: 15 amino acids. Trimming at V came to 5 bases and at J to 5 bases, leaving 9 bases not matched to a gene. The V gene's germline CDR1 is SGHVS and CDR2 FQNEAQ.

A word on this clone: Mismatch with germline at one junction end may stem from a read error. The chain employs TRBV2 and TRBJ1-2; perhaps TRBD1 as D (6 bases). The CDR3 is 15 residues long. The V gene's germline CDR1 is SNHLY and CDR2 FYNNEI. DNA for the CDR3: TGTGCCAGCAGTGGGGGGCAGGGTACTAACTATGGCTACAACTTC. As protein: CASSGGQGTNYGYNF. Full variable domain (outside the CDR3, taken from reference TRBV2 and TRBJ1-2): EPEVTQTPSHQVTQMGQEVILRCVPISNHLYFYWYRQILGQKVEFLVSFYNNEISEKSEIFDDQFSVERPDGSNFTLKIRSTKLEDSAMYFCASSGGQGTNYGYNFGSGTRLTVV.

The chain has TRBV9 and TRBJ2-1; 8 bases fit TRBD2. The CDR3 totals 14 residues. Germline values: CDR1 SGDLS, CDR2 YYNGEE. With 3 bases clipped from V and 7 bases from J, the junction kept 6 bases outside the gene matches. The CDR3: CASSASGGRNEQFF. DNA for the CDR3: TGTGCCAGCAGCGCCTCCGGCGGGAGGAATGAGCAGTTCTTC.

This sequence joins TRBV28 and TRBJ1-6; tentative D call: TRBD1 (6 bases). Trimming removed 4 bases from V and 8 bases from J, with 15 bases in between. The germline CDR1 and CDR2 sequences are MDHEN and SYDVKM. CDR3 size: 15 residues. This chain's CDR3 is CASSSPRDNYSPLHF. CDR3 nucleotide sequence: TGTGCCAGCAGTTCCCCCCGGGACAACTATTCACCCCTCCACTTT.

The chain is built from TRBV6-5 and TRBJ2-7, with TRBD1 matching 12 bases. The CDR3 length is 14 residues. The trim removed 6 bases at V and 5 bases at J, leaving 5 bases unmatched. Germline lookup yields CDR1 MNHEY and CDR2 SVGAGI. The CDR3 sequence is CASSRGTGGHEQYF. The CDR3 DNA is TGTGCCAGCAGCCGCGGGACAGGGGGCCACGAGCAGTACTTC.

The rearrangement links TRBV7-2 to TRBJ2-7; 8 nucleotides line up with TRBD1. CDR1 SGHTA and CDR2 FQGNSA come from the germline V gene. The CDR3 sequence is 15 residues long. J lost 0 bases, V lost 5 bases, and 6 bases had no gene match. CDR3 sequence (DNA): TGTGCCAGCAGCCCTCGACAGGGGAACTCCTACGAGCAGTACTTC. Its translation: CASSPRQGNSYEQYF.

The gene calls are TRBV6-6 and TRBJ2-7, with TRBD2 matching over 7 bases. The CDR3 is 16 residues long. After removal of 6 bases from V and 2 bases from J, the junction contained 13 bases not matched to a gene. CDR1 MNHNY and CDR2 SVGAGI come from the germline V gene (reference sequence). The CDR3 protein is CASRGGTANGAYEQYF. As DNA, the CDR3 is TGTGCCAGCAGGGGAGGGACGGCGAACGGGGCCTACGAGCAGTACTTC.

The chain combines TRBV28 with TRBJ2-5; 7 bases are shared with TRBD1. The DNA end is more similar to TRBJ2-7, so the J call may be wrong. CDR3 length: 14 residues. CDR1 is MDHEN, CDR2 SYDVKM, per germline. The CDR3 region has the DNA TGTGCCAGCACCCTCCGGACAGGTGTCTACGAGCAGTACTTC. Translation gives CASTLRTGVYEQYF.

CDR3 sequence: CASSPGGGGDYGYTF. DNA of the CDR3: TGTGCCAGCAGCCCAGGAGGGGGCGGCGACTATGGCTACACCTTC. The chain combines TRBV6-4 with TRBJ1-2, with 7 bases lining up with TRBD1. Unmatched junction bases numbered 10, after V lost 6 bases and J lost 3 bases. Looked up from germline, CDR1 is MRHNA and CDR2 is SNTAGT. The CDR3 has 15 amino acids.

In DNA form, the CDR3 reads TGTGCCAGCAGGAGACTAGCGGCCTCCCAAGAGACCCAGTACTTC. This encodes CASRRLAASQETQYF. This chain uses TRBV28 with TRBJ2-5, with TRBD2 matching over 9 bases. This CDR3 is built from 15 residues. Trimming took 6 bases from V and 1 from J; bases not matched to a gene: 6. Per germline, CDR1 MDHEN and CDR2 SYDVKM.